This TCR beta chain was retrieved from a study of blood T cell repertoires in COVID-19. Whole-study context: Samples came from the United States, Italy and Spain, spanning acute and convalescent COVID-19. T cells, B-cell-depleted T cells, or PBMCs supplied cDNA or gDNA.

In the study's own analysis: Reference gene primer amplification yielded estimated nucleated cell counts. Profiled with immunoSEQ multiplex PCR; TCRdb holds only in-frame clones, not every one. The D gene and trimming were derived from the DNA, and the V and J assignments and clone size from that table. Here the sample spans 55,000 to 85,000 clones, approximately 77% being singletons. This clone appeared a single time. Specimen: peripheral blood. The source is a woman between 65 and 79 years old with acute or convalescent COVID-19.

CDR3 sequence (DNA): TGTGCCAGCAAAGCAGGGGCGAACACCGGGGAGCTGTTTTTT. Its protein is CASKAGANTGELFF. V and J are TRBV2 and TRBJ2-2, with TRBD1 as a possible D gene (6 bases). Trimming took 7 bases from V and 0 from J, leaving 9 bases between them. Germline lookup yields CDR1 SNHLY and CDR2 FYNNEI. CDR3 length: 14 amino acids.